This TCR beta chain was observed in a study of blood T cell repertoires in COVID-19. There are 14 residues in the CDR3. The germline gives CDR1 SGHVS, CDR2 FNYEAQ. V lost 0 bases and J lost 5, with 8 bases in between. Original processing notes: Amplification with reference gene primers provided the estimates of nucleated cell counts. Method: immunoSEQ multiplex PCR; TCRdb's copy keeps in-frame clones and lacks some. That table gives V, J and clone size, and the DNA gave D and trimming. The sample lists just over 300,000 clones; 70% to 90% were seen once. The material sequenced was PBMCs or T cells enriched from blood (not recorded which). This sequence was found in a man younger than 45 who had recovered from COVID-19. This chain links TRBV7-6 with TRBJ2-1, with D uncertain. CDR3 nucleotide sequence: TGTGCCAGCAGCTTAGCGAGGATCGACAATGAGCAGTTCTTC. It encodes CASSLARIDNEQFF.